These 18 T cell receptor beta chains came from one sample sequenced in a study of blood T cells in healthy people across ages. A second roughly 7 to 12 cycle PCR used barcoded and J-beta primers. TCRdb recomputed calls from the 5' RACE reads with MiXCR, one row per CDR3 protein. Of roughly 800,000 distinct CDR3 sequences listed, approximately 25% were seen once; the top ten hold roughly 9%. These same records also appear under a second study, on T cells of mothers and their children.

Sequenced material: blood. The receptor set was obtained from a boy younger than 18 in good health.

This chain uses TRBV7-8 with TRBJ1-3; no clear D. The V and J ends lost 2 bases and 4 bases respectively, with 6 bases between them. Germline lookup yields CDR1 SGHVS and CDR2 FQNEAQ. The CDR3 length is 13 residues. The CDR3 coding sequence is TGTGCCAGCAGCTTAAAGTGGGGAAACACCATATATTTT. This sequence encodes CASSLKWGNTIYF.

This clonotype has more than one count but fewer than ten. The V gene is TRBV5-1, the J gene TRBJ2-7; D gene uncertain. The germline gives CDR1 SGHRS, CDR2 YFSETQ. V dropped 0 bases and J dropped 6 bases, with 13 bases sitting between them. This CDR3 spans 14 amino acids. CDR3 sequence reads: CASSLEPGPGEQYF. CDR3 nucleotides: TGCGCCAGCAGCTTGGAGCCGGGTCCGGGCGAGCAGTACTTC.

Concerning this clonotype itself: A junction boundary mismatches the germline segment, possibly from a read error. The chain joins TRBV7-7 to TRBJ2-7; 12 positions match TRBD2. The CDR3 has 15 residues. Germline CDR1 SSHAT, CDR2 FNYEAQ (reference sequence). For the CDR3, the DNA is TGTGCTAGCAGCTTGAGCCCTAGCGGGGGGGGCGAGCAGTACTTC. Its translation is CASSLSPSGGGEQYF. Variable domain in full (rest from reference TRBV7-7 and TRBJ2-7): GAGVSQSPRYKVTKRGQDVTLRCDPISSHATLYWYQQALGQGPEFLTYFNYEAQPDKSGLPSDRFSAERPEGSISTLTIQRTEQRDSAMYRCASSLSPSGGGEQYFGPGTRLTVT.

This chain links TRBV27 with TRBJ1-2, with D possibly matching TRBD1 (5 bases). Trimming stripped 5 bases from V and 7 bases from J, with 29 bases between. CDR1 is MNHEY and CDR2 is SMNVEV in the germline V gene (reference sequence). This CDR3 has 18 residues. CDR3 sequence: CASSGINRGSRNGAGYTF. CDR3 bases: TGTGCCAGCAGTGGAATCAACCGGGGGTCAAGGAATGGGGCTGGCTACACCTTC.

Of note for this clonotype: At one boundary the junction diverges from the germline segment, which might be a read error. V usage is TRBV4-2 and J usage is TRBJ2-7, with D uncertain. The CDR3 extends over 16 amino acids. CDR1 is LGHNA, CDR2 YNFKEQ, per germline. The CDR3, as DNA: TGTGCCAGCAACCAAGATTTAACCAGCGCCGTCTACGAGCAGTACTTC. Protein: CASNQDLTSAVYEQYF.

This chain uses TRBV28 with TRBJ2-4; TRBD1 matches at 7 bases. With V trimmed by 1 base and J by 3 bases, 6 bases remained unmatched. CDR3 length: 16 amino acids. Germline-derived CDR1 and CDR2 are MDHEN and SYDVKM. The CDR3 coding sequence is TGTGCCAGCAGTTTATCGACAGGGTGGGGCAAAAACATTCAGTACTTC. Its translation: CASSLSTGWGKNIQYF. Looking up the rest from reference TRBV28 and TRBJ2-4 gives the full variable domain: DVKVTQSSRYLVKRTGEKVFLECVQDMDHENMFWYRQDPGLGLRLIYFSYDVKMKEKGDIPEGYSVSREKKERFSLILESASTNQTSMYLCASSLSTGWGKNIQYFGAGTRLSVL.

The chain carries TRBV7-8 and TRBJ2-7, with TRBD1 identical over 7 bases. V lost 0 bases to trimming and J lost 3 bases; unmatched junction nucleotides: 20. This CDR3 region has 20 residues. Germline V gene sequence: CDR1 SGHVS, CDR2 FQNEAQ. CDR3 region: CASSLAGEGALDMNVYEQYF. Here the CDR3 DNA reads TGTGCCAGCAGCTTAGCAGGAGAGGGGGCTTTAGATATGAATGTCTACGAGCAGTACTTC.

The CDR3 DNA reads TGTGCCAGCAGCCAAGTCTTTGCGGTTTTATACAATGAGCAGTTCTTC. It specifies CASSQVFAVLYNEQFF. The gene calls are TRBV4-2 and TRBJ2-5; D gene uncertain. Gene TRBJ2-1 matches the end of the DNA better, so the J call may be wrong. The CDR3 is 16 residues long. Germline V gene lookup returns CDR1 LGHNA and CDR2 YNFKEQ.

J is TRBJ2-1 and V is TRBV20-1, with 8 bases that match TRBD2. The CDR3 has 15 residues. Germline CDR1 and CDR2: DFQATT and SNEGSKA (reference sequence). J lost 4 bases, V lost 8 bases, and 13 bases had no gene match. CDR3 nucleotides: TGCAGTTCTGGGGGACCCGGGAGGGGGTACAATGAGCAGTTCTTC. As protein: CSSGGPGRGYNEQFF.

At least ten counts were recorded for this clonotype. The rearrangement uses TRBV6-2 or TRBV6-3 and TRBJ2-4, with D possibly TRBD2 on 6 matching bases. CDR1 is MNHEY, CDR2 SVGEGT, per germline. Trimming pared 2 bases from V and 7 bases from J, leaving 6 bases between. This CDR3 comprises 12 residues. The CDR3 reads CASSYAGNIQYF. The CDR3, as DNA: TGTGCCAGCAGTTACGCGGGGAACATTCAGTACTTC.

This clonotype has at least ten counts. This chain links TRBV24-1 with TRBJ2-3; D might be TRBD1 or TRBD2, each matching 5 bases. Germline V CDR1 and CDR2: KGHDR, SFDVKD. The V end lost 3 bases, the J end lost 5 bases, and 14 bases lay between the germline ends. The length of the CDR3 is 15 residues. The CDR3 sequence: CATSDPRAAVDTQYF. CDR3 DNA sequence: TGTGCCACCAGTGATCCCAGGGCAGCGGTAGATACGCAGTATTTT.

This clonotype was counted a single time. CDR3 in amino acids: CSVVSGRYEQYF. CDR3 in DNA: TGCAGCGTGGTTAGCGGGAGATACGAGCAGTACTTC. The gene calls are TRBV29-1 and TRBJ2-7, with 9 bases that match TRBD2. Germline CDR1 and CDR2: SQVTM and ANQGSEA. J was trimmed by 4 bases and V by 6 bases; bases with no gene match: 4. CDR3 length: 12 amino acids.

This clonotype was observed a few times. The CDR3 sequence: CASSSGGGVFVYEQYF. DNA of the CDR3: TGTGCCAGCAGCTCCGGAGGCGGGGTTTTCGTCTACGAGCAGTACTTC. The chain is built from TRBV7-9 and TRBJ2-1; possible D gene TRBD2, 6 bases. The end of the DNA fits TRBJ2-7 better, so the J call may be wrong. CDR1 is SEHNR and CDR2 is FQNEAQ in the germline V gene (reference sequence). This CDR3 has 16 residues.

This clonotype has just a few counts. The chain combines TRBV6-1 with TRBJ2-4; 7 nucleotides align to TRBD1. The germline V gene has CDR1 MNHNS and CDR2 SASEGT. The CDR3 extends over 15 amino acids. The V and J ends lost 4 bases and 9 bases, in that order; junction bases with no gene match: 12. As DNA, the CDR3 is TGTGCCAGCAGTGCCATTGGGACAGTCAGTGGCATTCAGTACTTC. Protein sequence: CASSAIGTVSGIQYF.

V and J are TRBV7-8 and TRBJ2-5; D call uncertain. The CDR3 contains 14 residues. CDR1 and CDR2 from the germline V gene are SGHVS and FQNEAQ. V lost 1 base to trimming and J lost 7 bases, with 13 bases between them. The CDR3 DNA follows: TGTGCCAGCAGCTTAGATGGACGTACCGGGACCCAGTACTTC. It yields the protein CASSLDGRTGTQYF.

Many counts were recorded for this clonotype. The chain employs TRBV4-2 and TRBJ1-4; D not certain. Looked up from germline, CDR1 is LGHNA and CDR2 is YNFKEQ. CDR3 length: 14 residues. V shed 4 bases and J shed 6 bases, with 12 bases lying between them. The CDR3 DNA follows: TGTGCCAGCAGCCCCTGGGGTGGAGATGAAAAACTGTTTTTT. Residues: CASSPWGGDEKLFF.

This clonotype was counted only a few times. This chain joins TRBV7-3 and TRBJ2-7; 8 bases are a match to TRBD2. Germline V lookup: CDR1 SGHTA, CDR2 FQGTGA. J lost 0 bases, V lost 3 bases, and 4 bases had no gene match. This CDR3 contains 15 residues. The CDR3 DNA sequence: TGTGCCAGCAGCTTTATGGCGGGGGGCTCCTACGAGCAGTACTTC. Amino acid sequence: CASSFMAGGSYEQYF.

V is TRBV2 and J is TRBJ2-2; the D is unclear. Deletions cut 10 bases from V and 5 bases from J, with 8 bases between. The germline gives CDR1 SNHLY, CDR2 FYNNEI. The CDR3 is 11 amino acids. The CDR3 nucleotides read TGTGCCACTCAGAGTACCGGGGAGCTGTTTTTT. This codes for CATQSTGELFF.